The 22 T cell receptor beta chains in this list originate from one sample, sequenced in a study of blood T cell repertoires in COVID-19. Repertoires were generated with immunoSEQ multiplex PCR, while TCRdb's copy carries only in-frame clones and drops some. This sample yields over 200,000 clones, of which roughly nine tenths are seen a single time; more than 10% belongs to the top ten. The sample consisted of PBMCs or T cells enriched from blood (not recorded which). The receptors were sampled from a man between 25 and 39 years old who had recovered from COVID-19.

This chain joins TRBV28 and TRBJ1-2; 8 bases are shared with TRBD1. V lost 3 bases, J lost 7 bases, and 4 bases stayed unmatched. This CDR3 spans 13 amino acids. The germline V gene encodes CDR1 MDHEN and CDR2 SYDVKM. The CDR3 DNA sequence: TGTGCCAGCAGTTTGACAGGGGTTGGTGGCTACACCTTC. Protein product: CASSLTGVGGYTF.

The rearrangement uses TRBV3-1 (or the pseudogene TRBV3-2) and TRBJ2-5; tentative D call: TRBD2 (5 bases). The CDR3 has 12 amino acids. The germline CDR1 and CDR2 sequences are LGHDT and YNNKEL (reference sequence). With 4 bases removed from V and 5 bases from J, the gap between germline ends came to 8 bases. Here the CDR3 DNA reads TGTGCCAGCAGCCCGCGGGCGGAGACCCAGTACTTC. This gives the protein CASSPRAETQYF.

The chain employs TRBV2 and TRBJ1-6; perhaps TRBD1 as D (5 bases). The germline V gene encodes CDR1 SNHLY and CDR2 FYNNEI. CDR3 length equals 12 residues. V gave up 6 bases and J gave up 12 bases, with 12 bases separating them. The CDR3 sequence: CASSGSTVPLHF. The CDR3 bases are TGTGCCAGCAGCGGCTCGACAGTACCCCTCCACTTT.

The chain employs TRBV9 and TRBJ1-5; perhaps TRBD1 as D (6 bases). Germline loops: CDR1 SGDLS, CDR2 YYNGEE. Trimming stripped 0 bases from V and 4 bases from J, with 11 bases between. This CDR3 has 15 amino acids. The DNA for the CDR3 is TGTGCCAGCAGCGTAGCGACAGGCTGGAATCAGCCCCAGCATTTT. It encodes CASSVATGWNQPQHF.

V gene TRBV7-9 combines with J gene TRBJ2-7; 8 nucleotides agree with TRBD2. Trimming at V came to 5 bases and at J to 4 bases, leaving 7 bases not matched to a gene. This CDR3 contains 14 residues. In germline, CDR1 is SEHNR, CDR2 FQNEAQ (reference sequence). CDR3 sequence (DNA): TGTGCCAGCAGCCTGGGCGGGGGGAAGTACGAGCAGTACTTC. This codes for CASSLGGGKYEQYF.

The chain uses TRBV7-2 and TRBJ2-7; tentatively, D is TRBD1 (5 bases). This CDR3 has 14 amino acids. Germline loops: CDR1 SGHTA, CDR2 FQGNSA. The V end lost 1 base, the J end lost 0 bases, and 7 bases lay between the germline ends. CDR3 region: CASSLGQSSYEQYF. CDR3 in DNA: TGTGCCAGCAGCTTAGGACAGTCCTCCTACGAGCAGTACTTC. Based on the CDR3 plus reference TRBV7-2 and TRBJ2-7, the full variable domain is GAGVSQSPSNKVTEKGKDVELRCDPISGHTALYWYRQSLGQGLEFLIYFQGNSAPDKSGLPSDRFSAERTGGSVSTLTIQRTQQEDSAVYLCASSLGQSSYEQYFGPGTRLTVT.

This clone was picked up one time. V and J are TRBV9 and TRBJ2-3; a weak D match, TRBD1 (5 bases). CDR1 and CDR2 (germline): SGDLS, YYNGEE. V lost 2 bases and J 2 bases, leaving 18 bases between the germline ends. The CDR3 is made up of 17 amino acids. This CDR3 is CASSVTPGFGATDTQYF. DNA of the CDR3: TGTGCCAGCAGCGTTACTCCGGGTTTTGGGGCCACAGATACGCAGTATTTT.

V is TRBV5-1 and J is TRBJ2-3, with 10 bases lining up with TRBD1. V was pared by 6 bases and J by 4 bases, with 14 bases of the junction left unmatched. The germline V gene encodes CDR1 SGHRS and CDR2 YFSETQ. The CDR3 totals 17 residues. CDR3 DNA: TGCGCCAGCAAGGCGTTTCCGGGACAGGGGTTGGCAGATACGCAGTATTTT. Amino acids: CASKAFPGQGLADTQYF.

This clone was detected once. The rearrangement joins TRBV7-8 to TRBJ2-1; 7 bases are shared with TRBD2. J was trimmed by 0 bases and V by 4 bases; bases with no gene match: 3. Germline V lookup: CDR1 SGHVS, CDR2 FQNEAQ. The CDR3 spans 15 residues. CDR3 DNA: TGTGCCAGCAGCTACGGGAGGAGCTCCTACAATGAGCAGTTCTTC. Its protein product is CASSYGRSSYNEQFF.

This chain uses TRBV21-1 with TRBJ1-1; the table assigns TRBD1, which was not confirmed against the DNA. TRBV21-1 is assigned pseudogene status. The CDR3 contains 16 residues. The CDR3: CASSKSGTEVNTEAFF. CDR3 DNA sequence: TGTGCCAGCAGCAAATCCGGGACAGAAGTGAACACTGAAGCTTTCTTT.

This clone has more than one count but fewer than ten. The chain couples TRBV10-3 to TRBJ1-2; D is ambiguous. The CDR3 runs to 11 residues. V gave up 11 bases and J gave up 2 bases, with 9 bases separating them. CDR1 and CDR2 (germline): ENHRY, SYGVKD. In DNA, the CDR3 is TGTGCCTATAGCGGGAACTATGGCTACACCTTC. This translates into CAYSGNYGYTF.

The chain combines TRBV5-1 with TRBJ2-3, with 7 positions matching TRBD2. This CDR3 has 13 amino acids. The ends lost 7 bases at V and 0 bases at J; junction bases unmatched: 2. CDR1 SGHRS and CDR2 YFSETQ come from the germline V gene. The DNA for the CDR3 is TGCGCCAGCCGCGGGGGAAGCACAGATACGCAGTATTTT. Translation gives CASRGGSTDTQYF.

This chain connects TRBV10-1 to TRBJ1-2; TRBD1 aligns across 9 bases. J gave up 8 bases and V 0 bases, and 7 bases lay outside the gene matches. The CDR3 has 15 amino acids. CDR1 is WNHNN, CDR2 SYGVQD, per germline (reference sequence). The CDR3 sequence is CASSESGQGPGGYTF. CDR3 coding DNA: TGCGCCAGCAGTGAGTCGGGACAGGGTCCCGGGGGCTACACCTTC.

The CDR3 DNA sequence: TGTGCCTGGAGTACAGGGACAGGGTACACTGAAGCTTTCTTT. It translates to CAWSTGTGYTEAFF. The chain has TRBV30 and TRBJ1-1, with 9 bases matching TRBD1. V lost 2 bases to trimming and J lost 3 bases; unmatched junction nucleotides: 4. The CDR3 has 14 amino acids. Looked up from germline, CDR1 is GTSNPN and CDR2 is SVGIG (reference sequence).

The chain recombines TRBV7-2 with TRBJ2-1; perhaps TRBD1 as D (7 bases). Germline V gene sequence: CDR1 SGHTA, CDR2 FQGNSA. Trimming took off 5 bases at V and 5 bases at J, with 16 bases between the two ends. The CDR3 consists of 15 residues. The CDR3: CASSLGGQKNNEQFF. Here the CDR3 DNA reads TGTGCCAGCAGCCTCGGGGGACAGAAGAACAATGAGCAGTTCTTC.

The J gene is TRBJ2-7, the V gene TRBV28; D perhaps matches TRBD2 (5 bases). Trimming pared 2 bases from V and 3 bases from J, leaving 8 bases between. The germline gives CDR1 MDHEN, CDR2 SYDVKM. The CDR3 loop spans 13 amino acids. This chain's CDR3 is CASSLPGFYEQYF. CDR3 DNA sequence: TGTGCCAGCAGTTTACCGGGGTTCTACGAGCAGTACTTC.

This clone was seen a few times. Here the CDR3 reads CASTPSGGPVNEQFF. The CDR3 region has the DNA TGTGCCAGCACCCCTAGCGGGGGGCCCGTCAATGAGCAGTTCTTC. The chain employs TRBV5-4 and TRBJ2-1; 11 bases agree with TRBD2. V trimming: 6 bases; J trimming: 6 bases; junction bases outside the gene matches: 8. The CDR3 is 15 amino acids. The germline V gene has CDR1 SGHNT and CDR2 YYREEE (reference sequence).

This chain connects TRBV7-9 to TRBJ1-4; D is undetermined. CDR1 and CDR2 (germline): SEHNR, FQNEAQ (reference sequence). This CDR3 is 11 amino acids long. Trimming took 10 bases from V and 7 from J, leaving 10 bases between them. The CDR3 region is CATPRLEKLFF. The DNA for the CDR3 is TGTGCCACTCCGCGACTTGAAAAACTGTTTTTT.

The rearrangement joins TRBV4-1 to TRBJ1-2; 7 bases are a match to TRBD1. The CDR3 loop spans 14 amino acids. With 4 bases clipped from V and 6 bases from J, the junction kept 8 bases outside the gene matches. Germline CDR1 is MGHRA and CDR2 is YSYEKL. CDR3 sequence reads: CASSPDRNQHGYTF. CDR3 nucleotides: TGCGCCAGCAGCCCGGACAGGAATCAACATGGCTACACCTTC.

The gene calls are TRBV28 and TRBJ1-3; 7 bases agree with TRBD1. With V trimmed by 7 bases and J by 1 base, 4 bases remained unmatched. This CDR3 contains 14 residues. Germline loops: CDR1 MDHEN, CDR2 SYDVKM. The CDR3 spells CASTDRKSGNTIYF. CDR3 DNA: TGTGCCAGCACGGACAGGAAATCTGGAAACACCATATATTTT.

The V and J genes are TRBV5-8 and TRBJ2-7, with TRBD1 matching 7 bases. The V gene's germline CDR1 is SGHTS and CDR2 YDEGEE. The CDR3 spans 17 residues. J gave up 1 base and V 0 bases, and 10 bases lay outside the gene matches. CDR3 DNA: TGTGCCAGCAGCTTGGCCACTCGTTGGGACAGATCCTACGAGCAGTACTTC. Translated, it gives CASSLATRWDRSYEQYF.

This chain links TRBV7-3 with TRBJ1-3, with D unresolved. Trimming pared 1 base from V and 4 bases from J, leaving 5 bases between. In germline, CDR1 is SGHTA, CDR2 FQGTGA. The CDR3 contains 13 residues. The CDR3 protein is CASSLNTGNTIYF. In DNA form, the CDR3 reads TGTGCCAGCAGCTTAAACACAGGAAACACCATATATTTT.